This T cell receptor beta chain was documented in a study of blood T cells in healthy people across ages. Through a sample-barcoded 5' primer and a J-beta primer mix, a second PCR was run for roughly 7 to 11 cycles. Every molecule of cDNA carried a tag from a template-switch adaptor with 12 random nucleotides. One entry per CDR3 protein results from TCRdb running MiXCR on the 5' RACE reads. The profile shows around 2 million distinct CDR3 sequences, approximately 40% of them singletons. About this clonotype itself: Its antigen is not identified.

Study-level results: Diversity estimates drawn from one million T cells were deemed underestimates.

Healthy Russian Caucasian donors spanned ages about 6 to 100 years. The sequenced material came from blood. The sequence was collected from a human donor in good health.

The chain's CDR3 is CASSLVESSEAFF. DNA of the CDR3: TGCGCCAGCAGCTTGGTAGAGTCCTCCGAAGCTTTCTTT. The chain links TRBV5-1 to TRBJ1-1; D is ambiguous. Trimming took 0 bases from V and 8 from J, leaving 11 bases between them. The CDR3 spans 13 residues. Germline V lookup: CDR1 SGHRS, CDR2 YFSETQ.